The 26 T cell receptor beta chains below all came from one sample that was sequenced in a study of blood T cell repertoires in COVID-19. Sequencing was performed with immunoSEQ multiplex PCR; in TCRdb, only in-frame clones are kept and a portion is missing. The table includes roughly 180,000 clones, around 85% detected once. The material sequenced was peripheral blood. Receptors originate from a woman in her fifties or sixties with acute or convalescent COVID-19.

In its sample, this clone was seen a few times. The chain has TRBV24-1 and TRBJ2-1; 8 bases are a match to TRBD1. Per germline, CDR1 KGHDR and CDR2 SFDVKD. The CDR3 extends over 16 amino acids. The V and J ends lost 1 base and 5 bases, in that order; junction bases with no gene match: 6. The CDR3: CATSDLRQGANNEQFF. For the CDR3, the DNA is TGTGCCACCAGTGATTTACGGCAGGGGGCCAACAATGAGCAGTTCTTC.

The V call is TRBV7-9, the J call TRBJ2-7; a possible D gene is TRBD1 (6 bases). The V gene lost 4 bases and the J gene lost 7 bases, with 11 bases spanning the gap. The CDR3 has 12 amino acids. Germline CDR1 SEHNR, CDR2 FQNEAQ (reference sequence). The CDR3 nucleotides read TGTGCCAGCAGCTGGACCACAGGGGAGCAGTACTTC. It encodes CASSWTTGEQYF.

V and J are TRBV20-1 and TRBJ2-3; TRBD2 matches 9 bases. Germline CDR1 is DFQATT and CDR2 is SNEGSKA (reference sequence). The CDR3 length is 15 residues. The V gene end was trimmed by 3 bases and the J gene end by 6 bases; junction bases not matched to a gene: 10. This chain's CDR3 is CSASTGTSPADTQYF. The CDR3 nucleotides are TGCAGTGCTAGTACCGGGACTAGCCCCGCGGATACGCAGTATTTT.

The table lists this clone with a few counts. In nucleotides, the CDR3 is TGCAGCGTTTTCTCCGGGAGGGCCGGGGAGTTCTTC. Translated, it gives CSVFSGRAGEFF. The V gene is TRBV29-1, the J gene TRBJ2-1; 8 bases match TRBD2. With V trimmed by 5 bases and J by 14 bases, 11 bases remained unmatched. Germline values: CDR1 SQVTM, CDR2 ANQGSEA. The CDR3 sequence is 12 residues long.

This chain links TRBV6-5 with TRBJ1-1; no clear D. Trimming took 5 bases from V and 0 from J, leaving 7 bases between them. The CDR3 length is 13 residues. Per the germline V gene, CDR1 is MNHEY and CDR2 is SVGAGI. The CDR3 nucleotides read TGTGCCAGCAGTCGGAGCATGAACACTGAAGCTTTCTTT. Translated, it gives CASSRSMNTEAFF.

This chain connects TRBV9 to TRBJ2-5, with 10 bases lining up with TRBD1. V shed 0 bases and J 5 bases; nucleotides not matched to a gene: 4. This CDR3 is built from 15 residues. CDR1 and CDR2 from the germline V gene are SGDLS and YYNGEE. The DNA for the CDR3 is TGTGCCAGCAGCGTAGTGGGACAGGGGTGGGAGACCCAGTACTTC. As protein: CASSVVGQGWETQYF.

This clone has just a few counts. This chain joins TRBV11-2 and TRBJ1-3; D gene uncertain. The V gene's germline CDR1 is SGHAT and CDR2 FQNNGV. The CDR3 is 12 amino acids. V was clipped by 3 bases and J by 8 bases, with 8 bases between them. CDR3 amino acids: CASSFVGDTIYF. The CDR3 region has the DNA TGTGCCAGCAGCTTCGTCGGGGACACCATATATTTT.

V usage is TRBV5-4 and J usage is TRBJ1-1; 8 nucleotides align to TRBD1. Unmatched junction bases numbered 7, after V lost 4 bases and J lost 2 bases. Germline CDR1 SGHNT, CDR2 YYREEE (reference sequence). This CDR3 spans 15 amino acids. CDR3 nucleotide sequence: TGTGCCAGCAGCGGCCGGGACAGGTCTAACACTGAAGCTTTCTTT. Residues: CASSGRDRSNTEAFF. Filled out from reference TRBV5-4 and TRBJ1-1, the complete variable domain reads ETGVTQSPTHLIKTRGQQVTLRCSSQSGHNTVSWYQQALGQGPQFIFQYYREEENGRGNFPPRFSGLQFPNYSSELNVNALELDDSALYLCASSGRDRSNTEAFFGQGTRLTVV.

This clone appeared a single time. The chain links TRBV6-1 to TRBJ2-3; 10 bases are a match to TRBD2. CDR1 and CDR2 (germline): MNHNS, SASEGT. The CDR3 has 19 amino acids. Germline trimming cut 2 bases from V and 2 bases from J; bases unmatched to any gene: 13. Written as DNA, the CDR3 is TGTGCCAGCAGTGAATTAAAGGCTAGCGGGAGCTCCTCCACAGATACGCAGTATTTT. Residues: CASSELKASGSSSTDTQYF.

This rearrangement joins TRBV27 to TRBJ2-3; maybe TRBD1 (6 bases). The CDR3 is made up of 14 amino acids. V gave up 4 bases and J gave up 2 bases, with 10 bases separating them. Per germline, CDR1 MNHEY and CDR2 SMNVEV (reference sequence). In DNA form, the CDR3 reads TGTGCCAGCAGTTCGGACAGTTACACAGATACGCAGTATTTT. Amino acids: CASSSDSYTDTQYF.

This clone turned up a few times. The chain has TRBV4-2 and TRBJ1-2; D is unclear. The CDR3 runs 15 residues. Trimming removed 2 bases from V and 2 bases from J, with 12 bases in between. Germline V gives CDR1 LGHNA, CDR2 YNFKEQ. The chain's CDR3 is CASSQTEGQNYGYTF. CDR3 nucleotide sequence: TGTGCCAGCAGCCAAACCGAGGGCCAGAACTATGGCTACACCTTC.

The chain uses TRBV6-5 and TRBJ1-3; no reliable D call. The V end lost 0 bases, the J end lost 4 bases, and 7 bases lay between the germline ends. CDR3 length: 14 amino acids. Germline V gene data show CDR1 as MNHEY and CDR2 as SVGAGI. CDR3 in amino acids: CASSYSLTGNTIYF. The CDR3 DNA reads TGTGCCAGCAGTTACTCCCTAACGGGAAACACCATATATTTT.

In DNA form, the CDR3 reads TGTGCCAGCAGCTTAGGTCGCGGGGGAGGGCTGTCCACTGAAGCTTTCTTT. Its translation is CASSLGRGGGLSTEAFF. V and J are TRBV11-2 and TRBJ1-1; D perhaps matches TRBD1 (5 bases). This CDR3 has 17 residues. Germline V gives CDR1 SGHAT, CDR2 FQNNGV. Trimming took off 1 base at V and 4 bases at J, with 19 bases between the two ends.

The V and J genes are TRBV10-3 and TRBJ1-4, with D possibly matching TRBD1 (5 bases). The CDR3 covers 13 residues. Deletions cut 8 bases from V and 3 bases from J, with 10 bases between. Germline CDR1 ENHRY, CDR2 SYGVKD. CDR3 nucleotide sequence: TGTGCCATCTCGGGGGGACCTAATGAAAAACTGTTTTTT. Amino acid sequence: CAISGGPNEKLFF.

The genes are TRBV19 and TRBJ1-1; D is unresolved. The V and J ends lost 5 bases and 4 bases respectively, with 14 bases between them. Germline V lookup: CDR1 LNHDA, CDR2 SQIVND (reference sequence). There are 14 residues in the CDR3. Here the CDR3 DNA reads TGTGCCAGTAGTGTACAGAAGAGCTCCACTGAAGCTTTCTTT. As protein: CASSVQKSSTEAFF.

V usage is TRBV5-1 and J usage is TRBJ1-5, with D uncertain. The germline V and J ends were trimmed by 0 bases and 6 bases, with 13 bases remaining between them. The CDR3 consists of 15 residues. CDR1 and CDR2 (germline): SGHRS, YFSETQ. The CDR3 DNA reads TGCGCCAGCAGCTTGGCCTCGGGAGGCGGTCAGCCCCAGCATTTT. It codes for CASSLASGGGQPQHF. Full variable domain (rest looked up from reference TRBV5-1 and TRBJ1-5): KAGVTQTPRYLIKTRGQQVTLSCSPISGHRSVSWYQQTPGQGLQFLFEYFSETQRNKGNFPGRFSGRQFSNSRSEMNVSTLELGDSALYLCASSLASGGGQPQHFGDGTRLSIL.

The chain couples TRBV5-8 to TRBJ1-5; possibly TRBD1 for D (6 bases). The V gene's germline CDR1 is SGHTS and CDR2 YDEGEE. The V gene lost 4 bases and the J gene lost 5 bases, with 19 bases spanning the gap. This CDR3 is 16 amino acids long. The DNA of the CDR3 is TGTGCCAGCAGCGGGGGGCGGGGGAGAGTGCATCAGCCCCAGCATTTT. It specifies CASSGGRGRVHQPQHF.

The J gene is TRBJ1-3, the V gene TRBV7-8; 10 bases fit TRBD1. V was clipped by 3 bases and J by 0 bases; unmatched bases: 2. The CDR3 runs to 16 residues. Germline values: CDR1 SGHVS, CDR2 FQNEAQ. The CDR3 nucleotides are TGTGCCAGCAGCTTCGGGGACAGGGGCTCTGGAAACACCATATATTTT. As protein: CASSFGDRGSGNTIYF.

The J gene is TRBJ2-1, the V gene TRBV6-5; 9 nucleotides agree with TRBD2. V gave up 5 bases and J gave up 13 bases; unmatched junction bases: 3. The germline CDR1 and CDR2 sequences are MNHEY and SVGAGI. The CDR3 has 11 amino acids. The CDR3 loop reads CASSLAGRQFF. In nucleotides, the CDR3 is TGTGCCAGCAGTCTAGCGGGGAGACAGTTCTTC.

The chain's CDR3 is CASSYSRGGEKLFF. CDR3 DNA: TGTGCCAGCAGTTACTCGCGGGGGGGTGAAAAACTGTTTTTT. The chain is built from TRBV6-5 and TRBJ1-4; a weak D match, TRBD1 (5 bases). Germline V lookup: CDR1 MNHEY, CDR2 SVGAGI. V lost 0 bases to trimming and J lost 7 bases, with 9 bases between them. The CDR3 consists of 14 residues.

CDR3 in amino acids: CASSSRTSGIGTQYF. CDR3 sequence (DNA): TGTGCCAGCAGCTCTAGGACTAGCGGGATAGGGACCCAGTACTTC. The genes are TRBV5-6 and TRBJ2-5, with 12 bases lining up with TRBD2. This CDR3 contains 15 residues. The V gene end was trimmed by 3 bases and the J gene end by 7 bases; junction bases not matched to a gene: 7. The germline V gene has CDR1 SGHDT and CDR2 YYEEEE. The whole variable domain, remainder taken from reference TRBV5-6 and TRBJ2-5, is DAGVTQSPTHLIKTRGQQVTLRCSPKSGHDTVSWYQQALGQGPQFIFQYYEEEERQRGNFPDRFSGHQFPNYSSELNVNALLLGDSALYLCASSSRTSGIGTQYFGPGTRLLVL.

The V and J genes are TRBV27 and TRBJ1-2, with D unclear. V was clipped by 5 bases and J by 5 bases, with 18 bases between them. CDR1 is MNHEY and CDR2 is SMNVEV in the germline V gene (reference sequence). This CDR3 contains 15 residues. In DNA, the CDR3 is TGTGCCAGCAGTCCATCGGACCCGGGAAGGTATGGCTACACCTTC. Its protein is CASSPSDPGRYGYTF.

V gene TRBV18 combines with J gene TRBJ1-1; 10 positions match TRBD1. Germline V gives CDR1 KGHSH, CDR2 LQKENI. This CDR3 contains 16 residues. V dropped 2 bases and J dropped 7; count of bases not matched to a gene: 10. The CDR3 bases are TGTGCCAGCTCACCAATTACAAGGGACAGGGGCGATGAAGCTTTCTTT. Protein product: CASSPITRDRGDEAFF.

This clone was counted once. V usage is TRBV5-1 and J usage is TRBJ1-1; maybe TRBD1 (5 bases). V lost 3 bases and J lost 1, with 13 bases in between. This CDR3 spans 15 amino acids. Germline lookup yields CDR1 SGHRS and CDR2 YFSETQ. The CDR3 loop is CASSWQGRGNTEAFF. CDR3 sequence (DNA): TGCGCCAGCAGCTGGCAGGGAAGGGGGAACACTGAAGCTTTCTTT. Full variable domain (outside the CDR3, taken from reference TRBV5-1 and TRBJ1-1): KAGVTQTPRYLIKTRGQQVTLSCSPISGHRSVSWYQQTPGQGLQFLFEYFSETQRNKGNFPGRFSGRQFSNSRSEMNVSTLELGDSALYLCASSWQGRGNTEAFFGQGTRLTVV.

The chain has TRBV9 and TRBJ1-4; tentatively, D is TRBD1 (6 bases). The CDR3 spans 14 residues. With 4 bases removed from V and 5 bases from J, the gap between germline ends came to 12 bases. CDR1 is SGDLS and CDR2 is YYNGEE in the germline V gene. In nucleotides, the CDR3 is TGTGCCAGCAGCATTGGGACACTGAATGAAAAACTGTTTTTT. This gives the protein CASSIGTLNEKLFF.

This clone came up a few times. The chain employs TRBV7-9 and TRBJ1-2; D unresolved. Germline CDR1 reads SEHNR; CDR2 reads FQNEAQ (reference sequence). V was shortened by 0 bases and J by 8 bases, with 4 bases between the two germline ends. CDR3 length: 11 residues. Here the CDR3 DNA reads TGTGCCAGCAGCTTAGCTATGGGCTACACCTTC. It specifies CASSLAMGYTF. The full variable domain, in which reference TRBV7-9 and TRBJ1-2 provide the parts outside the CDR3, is DTGVSQNPRHKITKRGQNVTFRCDPISEHNRLYWYRQTLGQGPEFLTYFQNEAQLEKSRLLSDRFSAERPKGSFSTLEIQRTEQGDSAMYLCASSLAMGYTFGSGTRLTVV.